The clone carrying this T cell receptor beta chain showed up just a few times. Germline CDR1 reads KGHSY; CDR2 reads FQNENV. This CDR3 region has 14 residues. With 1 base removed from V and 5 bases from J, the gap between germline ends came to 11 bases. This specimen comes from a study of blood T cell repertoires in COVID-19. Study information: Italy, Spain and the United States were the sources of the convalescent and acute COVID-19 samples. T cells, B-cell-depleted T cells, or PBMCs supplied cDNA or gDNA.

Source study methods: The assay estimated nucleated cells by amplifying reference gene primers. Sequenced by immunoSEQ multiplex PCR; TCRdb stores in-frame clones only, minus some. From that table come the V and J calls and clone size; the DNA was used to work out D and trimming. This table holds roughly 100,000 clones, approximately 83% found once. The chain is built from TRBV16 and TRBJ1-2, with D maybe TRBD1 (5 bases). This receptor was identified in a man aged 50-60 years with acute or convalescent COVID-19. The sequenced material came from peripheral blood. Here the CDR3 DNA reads TGTGCCAGCAGCCAATTGGAGGGGCTATATGGCTACACCTTC. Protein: CASSQLEGLYGYTF.